This passage covers 10 T cell receptor beta chains from one sample sequenced in a study of blood T cell repertoires in COVID-19. TCRdb's table, derived via immunoSEQ multiplex PCR, lists solely in-frame clones and lacks some. The sample consists of 90,000 to 100,000 clones, approximately 83% of them appearing once. The sample taken for sequencing was peripheral blood. Every receptor here comes from a man in his 60s with acute or convalescent COVID-19.

This clone was observed a handful of times. This chain links TRBV14 with TRBJ1-2; D gene uncertain. V was trimmed by 0 bases and J by 6 bases, leaving 14 bases between them. This CDR3 has 15 amino acids. Germline V gives CDR1 SGHDN, CDR2 FVKESK. The CDR3 sequence is CASSQDTVGRNGYTF. DNA for the CDR3: TGTGCCAGCAGCCAAGATACGGTCGGCAGGAATGGCTACACCTTC.

This clone appeared once. The chain uses TRBV5-1 and TRBJ1-2; 7 bases match TRBD1. V trimming: 3 bases; J trimming: 6 bases; junction bases outside the gene matches: 8. Germline-derived CDR1 and CDR2 are SGHRS and YFSETQ. The CDR3 has 14 residues. The CDR3: CASSSAGQGDGYTF. CDR3 bases: TGCGCCAGCAGCTCCGCGGGGCAGGGGGATGGCTACACCTTC.

The gene calls are TRBV19 and TRBJ2-7, with a possible D match to TRBD2 (6 bases). Germline CDR1 LNHDA, CDR2 SQIVND (reference sequence). This CDR3 is 14 amino acids long. With 4 bases removed from V and 0 bases from J, the gap between germline ends came to 10 bases. CDR3: CASSSGTGSYEQYF. In nucleotides, the CDR3 is TGTGCCAGTAGTAGCGGGACGGGCTCCTACGAGCAGTACTTC.

The rearrangement links TRBV2 to TRBJ1-1; 7 bases agree with TRBD1. Germline assignment: CDR1 SNHLY and CDR2 FYNNEI. V dropped 11 bases and J dropped 0; count of bases not matched to a gene: 9. This CDR3 spans 14 amino acids. The CDR3 region has the DNA TGTGCCGGGCATACAGGGGAGATGAACACTGAAGCTTTCTTT. It translates to CAGHTGEMNTEAFF.

This clone was counted a few times. Germline and junction disagree at one end, which may indicate a read error. The chain combines TRBV7-9 with TRBJ2-1, with 14 bases aligning to TRBD2. CDR1 SEHNR and CDR2 FQNEAQ come from the germline V gene (reference sequence). The CDR3 totals 16 residues. DNA for the CDR3: TGTGCCAGCACCTTAAGGGGACTAGCGGGGGCCAATGAGCAGTTCTTC. This encodes CASTLRGLAGANEQFF.

This clone was observed once. The J gene is TRBJ1-1, the V gene TRBV28; a weak D match, TRBD1 (5 bases). Deletions cut 4 bases from V and 4 bases from J, with 16 bases between. The CDR3 contains 15 residues. The germline gives CDR1 MDHEN, CDR2 SYDVKM. The CDR3 protein is CASSSLPLGGTEAFF. DNA for the CDR3: TGTGCCAGCAGTTCCCTACCCTTGGGGGGCACTGAAGCTTTCTTT.

The chain couples TRBV7-3 to TRBJ2-5; TRBD1 is a possible D gene (5 bases). CDR3 length: 15 residues. Trimming shortened V by 0 bases and J by 2 bases, and 10 bases separated the two germline ends. The germline V gene has CDR1 SGHTA and CDR2 FQGTGA. DNA of the CDR3: TGTGCCAGCAGCTTAACTGGCAGGGCTCAAGAGACCCAGTACTTC. As protein: CASSLTGRAQETQYF.

The J gene is TRBJ2-5, the V gene TRBV2, with 15 positions matching TRBD2. Per germline, CDR1 SNHLY and CDR2 FYNNEI. The trim removed 5 bases at V and 11 bases at J, leaving 3 bases unmatched. The CDR3 is made up of 13 amino acids. The CDR3 coding sequence is TGTGCCAGCAGTTCAGGGACTAGCGGGGGGCAGTACTTC. Amino acids: CASSSGTSGGQYF. Full variable domain (remainder filled in from reference TRBV2 and TRBJ2-5): EPEVTQTPSHQVTQMGQEVILRCVPISNHLYFYWYRQILGQKVEFLVSFYNNEISEKSEIFDDQFSVERPDGSNFTLKIRSTKLEDSAMYFCASSSGTSGGQYFGPGTRLLVL.

The chain has TRBV2 and TRBJ1-3; D not certain. Germline V gives CDR1 SNHLY, CDR2 FYNNEI. V shed 1 base and J shed 8 bases, with 9 bases lying between them. The CDR3 extends over 13 amino acids. Here the CDR3 DNA reads TGTGCCAGCAGTGAAGGCGGCGGGGACACCATATATTTT. Its protein product is CASSEGGGDTIYF.

The chain combines TRBV2 with TRBJ1-6; maybe TRBD1 (5 bases). The V gene lost 3 bases and the J gene lost 10 bases, with 16 bases spanning the gap. The CDR3 is made up of 15 amino acids. Germline V lookup: CDR1 SNHLY, CDR2 FYNNEI. CDR3: CASSDLAGKVSPLHF. For the CDR3, the DNA is TGTGCCAGCAGTGATTTGGCAGGGAAGGTCTCACCCCTCCACTTT.